This T cell receptor beta chain was retrieved from a study of blood T cell repertoires in COVID-19. The CDR3 has 17 amino acids. V dropped 1 base and J dropped 3 bases, with 16 bases sitting between them. The germline gives CDR1 MNHEY, CDR2 SVGEGT. In the authors' workflow: Reference gene primer amplification gave nucleated cell count estimates. The repertoire was sequenced with immunoSEQ multiplex PCR; TCRdb's copy has only in-frame clones and lacks some. D and trimming come from the DNA, and the V and J calls and clone size come from that table. The sample lists under 300,000 clones, roughly nine tenths seen once, with approximately 5% in the top ten.

The specimen was peripheral blood. This sequence was found in a woman between 35 and 50 years old who had recovered from COVID-19. J is TRBJ1-5 and V is TRBV6-2 or TRBV6-3; D possibly corresponds to TRBD1 (6 bases). CDR3 protein: CASSYLLRQAVNQPQHF. The CDR3 nucleotides read TGTGCCAGCAGTTACTTGCTAAGACAGGCTGTCAATCAGCCCCAGCATTTT.